This T cell receptor (beta chain) emerged from a study of regulatory T cells in long-lasting Graves disease. Time point indicated: newly diagnosed GD, antithyroid drugs for less than 3 months. The authors made the TCR library using RNA they extracted from PBMCs. A blood draw put roughly 10 milliliters of peripheral blood into EDTA tubes. Construction of the TCR beta libraries employed iRepertoire HTBI primers in conjunction with Arm-PCR of CDR3 regions. TCRdb fed the multiplex PCR reads into MiXCR, producing one record per CDR3 protein. Here the sample spans under 450,000 distinct CDR3 sequences, under 20% being singletons. The CDR3 is made up of 15 amino acids. Trimming stripped 5 bases from V and 5 bases from J, with 19 bases between. Germline CDR1 and CDR2: SGHDN and FVKESK. This clonotype was seen a handful of times. This same sample was also taken into another study, of T cells in Graves' hyperthyroidism and ophthalmopathy.

This TCR derives from a woman aged 18-29 years with Graves disease. The V gene is TRBV14, the J gene TRBJ2-7; D assignment may be TRBD1 or TRBD2 (5 bases each). The starting material was peripheral blood mononuclear cells (PBMCs), obtained at new diagnosis, from a patient treated with antithyroid drugs. The CDR3 region has the DNA TGTGCCAGCAGCGCCCGGGACCAGAGCCGAGACGAGCAGTACTTC. Translated, it gives CASSARDQSRDEQYF.